The 17 T cell receptor beta chains below all came from one sample that was sequenced in a study of blood T cell repertoires in COVID-19. Data came from immunoSEQ multiplex PCR; TCRdb stores just in-frame clones and leaves some out. The sample comprises 110,000 to 150,000 clones, 85% to 90% of which are singletons, and roughly a tenth rests with the top ten. The sample consisted of peripheral blood. Receptor source: a man between 50 and 59 years old with active or convalescent COVID-19.

Here the CDR3 DNA reads TGTGCCAGCAGCCCGCTTTTACCACGGTCCTATGGCTACACCTTC. It yields the protein CASSPLLPRSYGYTF. V is TRBV7-6 and J is TRBJ1-2; D is ambiguous. V was cut by 5 bases and J by 4 bases, with 17 bases left in between. From germline, CDR1 is SGHVS and CDR2 FNYEAQ. The CDR3 consists of 15 residues.

J is TRBJ2-1 and V is TRBV10-3; 8 bases are a match to TRBD1. Germline values: CDR1 ENHRY, CDR2 SYGVKD. Trimming took 10 bases from V and 5 from J; bases not matched to a gene: 7. This CDR3 contains 13 residues. The CDR3 DNA is TGTGCCACCTTGACAGGGGAACACAATGAGCAGTTCTTC. Translating it yields CATLTGEHNEQFF.

The chain joins TRBV9 to TRBJ2-5; 12 bases map to TRBD2. Germline V gives CDR1 SGDLS, CDR2 YYNGEE. The CDR3 totals 15 residues. The trim removed 3 bases at V and 2 bases at J, leaving 2 bases unmatched. The CDR3 loop is CASSGLAGVQETQYF. The CDR3 DNA sequence: TGTGCCAGCAGCGGACTAGCGGGAGTTCAAGAGACCCAGTACTTC.

The chain joins TRBV7-8 to TRBJ2-7, with 7 bases identical to TRBD1. The J segment lost 1 base and the V segment lost 1 base, leaving 13 bases of the junction unmatched. Germline-derived CDR1 and CDR2 are SGHVS and FQNEAQ. The CDR3 covers 18 residues. CDR3 sequence: CASSLVRGRLKGSYEQYF. CDR3 sequence (DNA): TGTGCCAGCAGCTTAGTAAGGGGGCGTTTGAAGGGGTCCTACGAGCAGTACTTC.

V is TRBV19 and J is TRBJ1-5; D might be TRBD1 (5 bases). Trimming took 3 bases from V and 2 from J, leaving 11 bases between them. The CDR3 loop spans 15 amino acids. Germline V gene lookup returns CDR1 LNHDA and CDR2 SQIVND (reference sequence). The CDR3 coding sequence is TGTGCCAGTAGTATTCTACAGGCGCGCAATCAGCCCCAGCATTTT. Translated: CASSILQARNQPQHF.

The rearrangement links TRBV9 to TRBJ2-2; the match to TRBD1 covers 7 bases. This CDR3 contains 15 residues. The V gene's germline CDR1 is SGDLS and CDR2 YYNGEE. V was clipped by 4 bases and J by 4 bases; unmatched bases: 7. CDR3 DNA: TGTGCCAGCAGCCCCGGACAGGCGGCCACCGGGGAGCTGTTTTTT. Encoded protein: CASSPGQAATGELFF.

The J gene is TRBJ1-2, the V gene TRBV20-1; D might be TRBD1 (5 bases). CDR1 is DFQATT and CDR2 is SNEGSKA in the germline V gene (reference sequence). The CDR3 contains 11 residues. CDR3 protein: CRVGGNYGYTF. The DNA of the CDR3 is TGCAGGGTCGGGGGGAACTATGGCTACACCTTC.

The J gene is TRBJ1-4, the V gene TRBV30, with D unclear. The CDR3 has 13 residues. Germline V gives CDR1 GTSNPN, CDR2 SVGIG (reference sequence). V was shortened by 1 base and J by 8 bases, with 11 bases between the two germline ends. In DNA form, the CDR3 reads TGTGCCTGGAGTGCCCTGGGCGGGGAAAAACTGTTTTTT. Translated: CAWSALGGEKLFF.

This chain joins TRBV3-1 (or the pseudogene TRBV3-2) and TRBJ1-1; D not certain. V lost 0 bases, J lost 11 bases, and 13 bases lay in between. The CDR3 has 13 residues. From germline, CDR1 is LGHDT and CDR2 YNNKEL (reference sequence). The chain's CDR3 is CASSQEFRGGAFF. CDR3 in DNA: TGTGCCAGCAGCCAAGAATTTCGGGGAGGCGCTTTCTTT.

The genes are TRBV5-5 and TRBJ1-3, with D unresolved. CDR1 is SGHKS, CDR2 YYEKEE, per germline (reference sequence). This CDR3 is built from 13 residues. With 0 bases removed from V and 8 bases from J, the gap between germline ends came to 9 bases. The CDR3 sequence is CASSLALRDTIYF. CDR3 DNA: TGTGCCAGCAGCTTGGCCCTTCGGGACACCATATATTTT.

The chain is built from TRBV5-1 and TRBJ2-7, with 8 bases aligning to TRBD2. From germline, CDR1 is SGHRS and CDR2 YFSETQ. The CDR3 loop spans 14 amino acids. The V segment lost 7 bases and the J segment 3 bases; nucleotides outside the gene matches: 9. CDR3: CASRGGGSVYEQYF. CDR3 nucleotide sequence: TGCGCCAGCCGGGGCGGGGGGTCGGTCTACGAGCAGTACTTC.

V is TRBV7-2 and J is TRBJ1-2; D is unresolved. V was trimmed by 1 base and J by 4 bases, leaving 13 bases between them. Germline values: CDR1 SGHTA, CDR2 FQGNSA. This CDR3 contains 15 residues. CDR3 DNA: TGTGCCAGCAGCTTAGATACGGGAGCGGGCTATGGCTACACCTTC. It is translated as CASSLDTGAGYGYTF. Based on the CDR3 plus reference TRBV7-2 and TRBJ1-2, the full variable domain is GAGVSQSPSNKVTEKGKDVELRCDPISGHTALYWYRQSLGQGLEFLIYFQGNSAPDKSGLPSDRFSAERTGGSVSTLTIQRTQQEDSAVYLCASSLDTGAGYGYTFGSGTRLTVV.

The chain employs TRBV27 and TRBJ2-5, with TRBD2 matching 7 bases. The CDR3 is 15 amino acids. CDR1 MNHEY and CDR2 SMNVEV come from the germline V gene (reference sequence). The J segment lost 1 base and the V segment lost 6 bases, leaving 8 bases of the junction unmatched. CDR3 amino acids: CASSPQRGRQETQYF. The CDR3 nucleotides read TGTGCCAGCAGCCCACAGCGGGGCCGCCAAGAGACCCAGTACTTC.

The gene calls are TRBV10-3 and TRBJ2-7; TRBD1 might be the D (6 bases). This CDR3 has 12 residues. The V and J ends lost 10 bases and 0 bases respectively, with 10 bases between them. Germline V CDR1 and CDR2: ENHRY, SYGVKD. CDR3 coding DNA: TGTGCCACCCAGGGGATCTCCTACGAGCAGTACTTC. This sequence encodes CATQGISYEQYF.

V is TRBV7-2 and J is TRBJ2-3; 8 nucleotides line up with TRBD1. The CDR3 totals 15 residues. CDR1 is SGHTA and CDR2 is FQGNSA in the germline V gene. With V trimmed by 5 bases and J by 4 bases, 8 bases remained unmatched. The CDR3 nucleotides are TGTGCCAGCAGCCCAGACAGGGGATCGGCAGATACGCAGTATTTT. Its protein is CASSPDRGSADTQYF.

This clone has just one count. The V call is TRBV28, the J call TRBJ1-4, with D possibly TRBD1 on 5 matching bases. The CDR3 extends over 14 amino acids. Trimming left V 5 bases short and J 3 bases short, with 10 bases between. Germline-derived CDR1 and CDR2 are MDHEN and SYDVKM. CDR3 in DNA: TGTGCCAGCAGTCCCGGGGGATCTAATGAAAAACTGTTTTTT. This codes for CASSPGGSNEKLFF.

The rearrangement joins TRBV5-5 to TRBJ2-1, with D possibly being TRBD2 (5 bases). Germline loops: CDR1 SGHKS, CDR2 YYEKEE (reference sequence). Trimming pared 1 base from V and 9 bases from J, leaving 14 bases between. The CDR3 runs 14 residues. The CDR3 nucleotides read TGTGCCAGCAGCTTGCGGACGATAGAGGGTGAGCAGTTCTTC. This sequence encodes CASSLRTIEGEQFF. The variable domain in full, with the rest retrieved from reference TRBV5-5 and TRBJ2-1, is DAGVTQSPTHLIKTRGQQVTLRCSPISGHKSVSWYQQVLGQGPQFIFQYYEKEERGRGNFPDRFSARQFPNYSSELNVNALLLGDSALYLCASSLRTIEGEQFFGPGTRLTVL.